Described below is a single T cell receptor beta chain sequence and its context. No antigen is known for it. The V gene's germline CDR1 is MDHEN and CDR2 SYDVKM. V lost 3 bases and J 4 bases, leaving 16 bases between the germline ends. This CDR3 region has 15 residues. The method was immunoSEQ multiplex PCR; TCRdb's version includes in-frame clones alone and lacks a portion of them. The sample records around 68,000 clones, about nine tenths being singletons. These data belong to a study of OX40 agonist ivuxolimab in advanced cancers. Study summary: At 0.01 to 10 mg/kg, ivuxolimab was administered intravenously to patients every 2 weeks.

Study conclusions and caveats: Antigen specificity of clonally expanded peripheral T cells was not established.

Exclusion applied to patients with autoimmune disease history or systemic immunosuppression. Sampling times: baseline, cycle 4 day 1, cycle 7 day 1. This sample comprised CD4+ or CD8+ T cells sorted from blood, obtained in a trial of the OX40 agonist ivuxolimab. This chain connects TRBV28 to TRBJ2-7, with a weak D call TRBD1 (5 bases). The receptor comes from an adult with an advanced solid tumor such as melanoma, head and neck, liver or kidney cancer. The chain's CDR3 is CASSFLDTALYEQYF. The DNA of the CDR3 is TGTGCCAGCAGTTTCTTGGACACTGCTCTATACGAGCAGTACTTC.